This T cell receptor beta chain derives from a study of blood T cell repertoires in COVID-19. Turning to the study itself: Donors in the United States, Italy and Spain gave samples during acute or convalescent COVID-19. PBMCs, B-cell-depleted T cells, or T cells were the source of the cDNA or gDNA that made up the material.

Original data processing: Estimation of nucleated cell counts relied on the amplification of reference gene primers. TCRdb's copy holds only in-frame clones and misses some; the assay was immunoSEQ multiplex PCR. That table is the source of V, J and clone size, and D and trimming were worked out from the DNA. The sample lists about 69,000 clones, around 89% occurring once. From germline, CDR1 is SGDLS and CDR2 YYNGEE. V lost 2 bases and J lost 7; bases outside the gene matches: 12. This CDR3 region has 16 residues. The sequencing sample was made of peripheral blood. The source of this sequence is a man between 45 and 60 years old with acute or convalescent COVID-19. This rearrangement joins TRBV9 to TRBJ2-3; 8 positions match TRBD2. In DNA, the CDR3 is TGTGCCAGCAGCGTTGATTTGGCGGGAGGCCGAAATACGCAGTATTTT. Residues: CASSVDLAGGRNTQYF.